This T cell receptor beta chain was profiled in a study of preoperative IRX-2 immunotherapy in early breast cancer. V lost 5 bases, J lost 8 bases, and 12 bases lay in between. The CDR3 sequence is 11 residues long. Looked up from germline, CDR1 is DFQATT and CDR2 is SNEGSKA (reference sequence). Only in-frame clones appear in the TCRdb table, and some are missing; sequencing was by immunoSEQ multiplex PCR. This sample has around 13,000 clones, with approximately 90% found just once. Described treatment: preoperative locoregional IRX-2 cytokine immunotherapy. Preoperative locoregional IRX-2 cytokine immunotherapy was tested in the phase Ib source study.

V usage is TRBV20-1 and J usage is TRBJ1-1; unclear D gene. The sequence derives from a human donor with breast cancer. Sampling took place from a patient treated with IRX-2 immunotherapy. The chain's CDR3 is CSAVEALEAFF. The CDR3 nucleotides are TGCAGTGCTGTAGAAGCTTTGGAAGCTTTCTTT.